This TCR beta chain derives from a study of Ad26.COV2.S vaccination and SARS-CoV-2 variants. Study-wide context: Participants got Ad26.COV2.S intramuscularly, once or twice 56 days apart. Study-wide findings and caveats: For non-spike TCRs, breadth in vaccine recipients resembled that in placebo recipients.

Germline V gene data show CDR1 as SNHLY and CDR2 as FYNNEI. The V and J ends lost 5 bases and 4 bases, in that order; junction bases with no gene match: 9. The CDR3 contains 16 residues. Sample treatment: 15 to 20 received Ad26.COV2.S at low or high dose, single or two shots; about 5 received placebo; per-sample allocation not given. Each sample was drawn 63 days after the first injection (of vaccine or placebo). Sequencing was performed with immunoSEQ multiplex PCR; in TCRdb, only in-frame clones are kept and a portion is missing. Among some 250,000 clones listed, 70% to 90% were seen once. Remarks on this clone: Its antigen is undetermined.

This sequence was found in a person aged 18-65 years who received the Ad26.COV2.S COVID-19 vaccine or a placebo. This chain links TRBV2 with TRBJ1-3; 9 bases align to TRBD1. The source material was peripheral blood, sampled in a trial of Ad26.COV2.S vaccine versus placebo. This CDR3 is CASSKTGGANGNTIYF. The CDR3 coding sequence is TGTGCCAGCAGTAAAACAGGGGGCGCGAACGGAAACACCATATATTTT.